This T cell receptor beta chain emerged from a study of Graves' ophthalmopathy and Graves' hyperthyroidism. Whole-study context: Untreated patients at initial diagnosis provided peripheral blood.

Scientists amplified the TCR beta CDR3 regions from RNA transcripts. HTBI-primed RT-PCR formed the first round, and a multiplex PCR formed the second. TCRdb independently ran MiXCR on the multiplex PCR reads; one entry per CDR3 protein. The sample lists about 620,000 distinct CDR3 sequences, 20% to 25% seen once, with approximately 7% in the top ten. The CDR3 totals 14 residues. With 6 bases clipped from V and 4 bases from J, the junction kept 5 bases outside the gene matches. Germline V gives CDR1 ENHRY, CDR2 SYGVKD. The receptor comes from a woman under 30 with stable Graves' hyperthyroidism. Some clones in this sample may be carry-over from other donors' samples. V and J are TRBV10-3 and TRBJ1-1; 10 bases map to TRBD1. Sequenced input: peripheral blood. CDR3 nucleotides: TGTGCCATCAGGGAGACAGGGGGCCTCACTGAAGCTTTCTTT. It translates to CAIRETGGLTEAFF.